Below are 8 T cell receptor beta chains sequenced from a single sample in a study of T cells in Graves' hyperthyroidism and ophthalmopathy. The TCR beta CDR3 regions underwent amplification using RNA transcripts as the source. In the first-round RT-PCR of the TCR CDR3, the HTBI primer set was used. TCRdb fed the multiplex PCR reads into MiXCR, producing one record per CDR3 protein. This table has 300,000 to 450,000 distinct CDR3 sequences, roughly 13% appearing once. The sample was blood. The receptors stem from a woman aged 60-75 years with Graves' hyperthyroidism.

In its sample, this clonotype was seen a few times. The junction and the germline gene differ at one end; a read error may be behind it. V and J are TRBV6-1 and TRBJ1-2, with D unresolved. The germline gives CDR1 MNHNS, CDR2 SASEGT. The CDR3 runs to 13 residues. CDR3: CASTDRNQYGYAF. CDR3 in DNA: TGTGCCAGCACTGACCGAAACCAATATGGCTACGCCTTC.

This clonotype was recorded at least ten times. The gene calls are TRBV7-2 and TRBJ2-7; 8 bases are a match to TRBD2. The CDR3 extends over 14 amino acids. Germline CDR1 reads SGHTA; CDR2 reads FQGNSA. The trim removed 6 bases at V and 3 bases at J, leaving 7 bases unmatched. CDR3 residues: CASSPSGSHYEQYF. In DNA form, the CDR3 reads TGTGCCAGCAGTCCCAGCGGGAGCCACTACGAGCAGTACTTC.

In its sample, this clonotype was seen many times. The chain recombines TRBV7-9 with TRBJ2-1; D is perhaps TRBD1 or TRBD2 (5 bases each). Germline CDR1 SEHNR, CDR2 FQNEAQ (reference sequence). V lost 5 bases, J lost 6 bases, and 17 bases lay in between. The CDR3 consists of 15 residues. The CDR3 is CASSPRGVMVNEQFF. DNA for the CDR3: TGTGCCAGCAGCCCCAGAGGGGTGATGGTCAATGAGCAGTTCTTC.

This clonotype was observed many times. This chain uses TRBV28 with TRBJ2-1; 11 bases agree with TRBD2. After removal of 3 bases from V and 4 bases from J, the junction contained 2 bases not matched to a gene. CDR1 MDHEN and CDR2 SYDVKM come from the germline V gene. The length of the CDR3 is 15 residues. The CDR3 DNA reads TGTGCCAGCAGTTTCAGACTAGCGGGATACAATGAGCAGTTCTTC. It specifies CASSFRLAGYNEQFF.

This clonotype was counted only a few times. V is TRBV3-1 and J is TRBJ1-1, with 8 positions matching TRBD1. The CDR3 has 17 amino acids. Trimming cost V 0 bases and J 1 base; bases outside gene matches: 7. Looked up from germline, CDR1 is LGHDT and CDR2 is YNNKEL (reference sequence). CDR3 amino acids: CASSQDLRTGRNTEAFF. In DNA form, the CDR3 reads TGTGCCAGCAGCCAAGATTTGCGGACAGGGAGGAACACTGAAGCTTTCTTT.

This clonotype has a count of ten or more. V usage is TRBV2 and J usage is TRBJ1-1; tentative D call: TRBD1 (5 bases). The germline V gene encodes CDR1 SNHLY and CDR2 FYNNEI. The CDR3 covers 15 residues. V was trimmed by 4 bases and J by 2 bases, leaving 14 bases between them. CDR3 in amino acids: CASSVRGTVNTEAFF. The CDR3 bases are TGTGCCAGCAGTGTTAGGGGAACCGTCAACACTGAAGCTTTCTTT.

Details on this clonotype: The junction and the germline gene differ at one end; a read error may be behind it. The J gene is TRBJ2-7, the V gene TRBV7-9; TRBD1 matches at 7 bases. The CDR3 sequence is 15 residues long. Germline V CDR1 and CDR2: SEHNR, FQNEAQ (reference sequence). CDR3 sequence (DNA): TGTGCCAGCGGCTTAGGGACAGATAGGGAAGGCGAGCAGTACTTC. This translates into CASGLGTDREGEQYF.

V is TRBV20-1 and J is TRBJ2-1, with TRBD2 matching over 8 bases. The trim removed 6 bases at V and 4 bases at J, leaving 11 bases unmatched. The CDR3 is 15 amino acids. Germline V gene sequence: CDR1 DFQATT, CDR2 SNEGSKA (reference sequence). The CDR3 reads CSAQYREGGYNEQFF. For the CDR3, the DNA is TGCAGTGCCCAATACCGGGAGGGAGGGTACAATGAGCAGTTCTTC.